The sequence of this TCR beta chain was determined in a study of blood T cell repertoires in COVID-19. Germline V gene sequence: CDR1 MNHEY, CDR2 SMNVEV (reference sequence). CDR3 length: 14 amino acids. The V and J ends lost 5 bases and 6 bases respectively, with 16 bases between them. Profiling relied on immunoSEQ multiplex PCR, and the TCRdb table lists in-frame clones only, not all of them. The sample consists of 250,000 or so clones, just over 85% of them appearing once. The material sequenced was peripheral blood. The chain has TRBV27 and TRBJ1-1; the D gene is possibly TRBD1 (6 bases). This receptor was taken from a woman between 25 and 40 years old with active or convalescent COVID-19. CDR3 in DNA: TGTGCCAGCAGTCCTACAGGGTGGGGCGCTGAAGCTTTCTTT. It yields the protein CASSPTGWGAEAFF.